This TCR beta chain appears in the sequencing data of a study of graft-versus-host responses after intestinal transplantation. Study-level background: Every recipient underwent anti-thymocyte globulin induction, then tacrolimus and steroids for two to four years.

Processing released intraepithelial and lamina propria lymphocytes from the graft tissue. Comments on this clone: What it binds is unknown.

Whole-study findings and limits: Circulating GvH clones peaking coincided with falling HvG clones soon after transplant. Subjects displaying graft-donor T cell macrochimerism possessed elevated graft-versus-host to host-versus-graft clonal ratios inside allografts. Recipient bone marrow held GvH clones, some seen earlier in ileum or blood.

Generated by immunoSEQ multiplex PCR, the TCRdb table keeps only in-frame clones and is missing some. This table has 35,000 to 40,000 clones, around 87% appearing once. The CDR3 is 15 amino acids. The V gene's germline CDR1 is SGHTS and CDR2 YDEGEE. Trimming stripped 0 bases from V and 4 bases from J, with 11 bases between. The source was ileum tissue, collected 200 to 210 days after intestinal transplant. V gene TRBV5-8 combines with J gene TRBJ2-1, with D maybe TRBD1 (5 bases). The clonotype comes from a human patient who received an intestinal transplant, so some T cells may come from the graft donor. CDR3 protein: CASSLAWGLYNEQFF. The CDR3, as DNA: TGTGCCAGCAGCTTGGCGTGGGGCCTATACAATGAGCAGTTCTTC.